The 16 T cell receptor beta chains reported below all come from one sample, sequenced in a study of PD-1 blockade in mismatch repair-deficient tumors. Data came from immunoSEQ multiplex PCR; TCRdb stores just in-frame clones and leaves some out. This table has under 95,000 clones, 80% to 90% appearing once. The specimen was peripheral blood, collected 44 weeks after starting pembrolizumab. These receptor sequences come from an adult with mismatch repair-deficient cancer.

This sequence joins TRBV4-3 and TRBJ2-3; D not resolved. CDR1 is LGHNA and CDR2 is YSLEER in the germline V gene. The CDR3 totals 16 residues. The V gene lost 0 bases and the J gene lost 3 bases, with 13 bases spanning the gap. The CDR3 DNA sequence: TGCGCCAGCAGCCAAGAATATTATAAGGGTACAGATACGCAGTATTTT. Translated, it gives CASSQEYYKGTDTQYF.

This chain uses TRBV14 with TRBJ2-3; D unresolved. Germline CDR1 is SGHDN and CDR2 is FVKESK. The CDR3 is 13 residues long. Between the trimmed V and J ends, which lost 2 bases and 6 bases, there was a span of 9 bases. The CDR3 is CASSQRPRDTQYF. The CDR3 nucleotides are TGTGCCAGCAGCCAACGGCCCCGGGATACGCAGTATTTT.

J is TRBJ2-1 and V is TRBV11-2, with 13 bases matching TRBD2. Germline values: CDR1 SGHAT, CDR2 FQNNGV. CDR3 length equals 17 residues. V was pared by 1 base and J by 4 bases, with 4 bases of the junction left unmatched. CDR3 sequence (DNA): TGTGCCAGCAGCTTAGCCCTACTAGCGGGAGGGTACAATGAGCAGTTCTTC. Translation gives CASSLALLAGGYNEQFF.

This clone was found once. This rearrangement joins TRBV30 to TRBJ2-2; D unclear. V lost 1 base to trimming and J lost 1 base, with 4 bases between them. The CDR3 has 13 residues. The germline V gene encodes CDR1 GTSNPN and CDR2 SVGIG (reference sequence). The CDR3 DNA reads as TGTGCCTGGAGTGACGGGAACACCGGGGAGCTGTTTTTT. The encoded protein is CAWSDGNTGELFF.

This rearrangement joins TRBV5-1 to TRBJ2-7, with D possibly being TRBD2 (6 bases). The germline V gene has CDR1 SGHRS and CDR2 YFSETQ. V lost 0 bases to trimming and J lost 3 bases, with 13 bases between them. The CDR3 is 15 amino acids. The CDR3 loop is CASSLASTGSYEQYF. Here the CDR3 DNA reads TGCGCCAGCAGCTTGGCCTCAACCGGGAGCTACGAGCAGTACTTC.

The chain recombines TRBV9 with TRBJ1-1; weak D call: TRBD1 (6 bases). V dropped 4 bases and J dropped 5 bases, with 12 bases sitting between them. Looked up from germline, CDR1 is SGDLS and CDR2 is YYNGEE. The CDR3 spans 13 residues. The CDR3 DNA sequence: TGTGCCAGCAGCTCTAGGGGGGGGACTGAAGCTTTCTTT. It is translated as CASSSRGGTEAFF.

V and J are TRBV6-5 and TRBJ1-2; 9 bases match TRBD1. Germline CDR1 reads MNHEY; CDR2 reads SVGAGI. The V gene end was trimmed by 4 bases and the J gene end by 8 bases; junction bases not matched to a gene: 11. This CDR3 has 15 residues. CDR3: CASSLGTNRGRGYTF. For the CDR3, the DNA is TGTGCCAGCAGTTTGGGGACCAACAGGGGGCGAGGCTACACCTTC.

The CDR3 nucleotides are TGTGCCAGCAGCTTACCCCGGGACGGTAACAATGAGCAGTTCTTC. It codes for CASSLPRDGNNEQFF. V and J are TRBV11-2 and TRBJ2-1; either TRBD1 or TRBD2 may supply D (5 bases each). This CDR3 has 15 amino acids. Trimming took 2 bases from V and 5 from J, leaving 13 bases between them. CDR1 and CDR2 (germline): SGHAT, FQNNGV.

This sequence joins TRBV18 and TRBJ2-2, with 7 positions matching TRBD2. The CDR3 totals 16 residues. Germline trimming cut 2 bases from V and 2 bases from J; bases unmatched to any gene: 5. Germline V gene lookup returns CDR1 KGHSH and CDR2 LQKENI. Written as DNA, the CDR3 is TGTGCCAGCTCACCAGGGCTAGCGGTAAACACCGGGGAGCTGTTTTTT. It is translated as CASSPGLAVNTGELFF.

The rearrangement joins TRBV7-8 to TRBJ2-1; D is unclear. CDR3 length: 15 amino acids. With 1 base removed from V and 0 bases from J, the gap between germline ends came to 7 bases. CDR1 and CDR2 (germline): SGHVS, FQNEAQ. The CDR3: CASSLEVFSYNEQFF. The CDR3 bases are TGTGCCAGCAGCTTAGAGGTATTCTCCTACAATGAGCAGTTCTTC.

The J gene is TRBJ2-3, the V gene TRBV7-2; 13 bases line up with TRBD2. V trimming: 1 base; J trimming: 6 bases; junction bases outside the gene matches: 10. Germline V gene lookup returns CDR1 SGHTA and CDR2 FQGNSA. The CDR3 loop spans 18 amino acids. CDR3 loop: CASSLGEPGLAGSDTQYF. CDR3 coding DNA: TGTGCCAGCAGCTTAGGGGAACCGGGACTAGCGGGATCGGATACGCAGTATTTT.

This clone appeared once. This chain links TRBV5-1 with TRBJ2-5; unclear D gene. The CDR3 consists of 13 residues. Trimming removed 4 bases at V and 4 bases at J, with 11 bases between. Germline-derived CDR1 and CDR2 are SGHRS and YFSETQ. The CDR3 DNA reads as TGCGCCAGCAGCATACGGACGGGAGAGACCCAGTACTTC. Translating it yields CASSIRTGETQYF.

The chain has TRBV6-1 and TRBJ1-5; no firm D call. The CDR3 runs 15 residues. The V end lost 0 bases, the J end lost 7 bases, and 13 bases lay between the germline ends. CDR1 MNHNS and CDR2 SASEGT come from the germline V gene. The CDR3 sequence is CASSEAPSWTQPQHF. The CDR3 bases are TGTGCCAGCAGTGAAGCACCCAGTTGGACGCAGCCCCAGCATTTT.

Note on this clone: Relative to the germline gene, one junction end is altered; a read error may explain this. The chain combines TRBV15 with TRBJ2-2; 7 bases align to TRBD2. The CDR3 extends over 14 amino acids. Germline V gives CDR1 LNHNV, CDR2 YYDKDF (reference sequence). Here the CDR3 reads CATSTSDNTGELFF. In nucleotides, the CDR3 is TGTGCCACTAGCACTAGCGACAACACCGGGGAGCTGTTTTTT.

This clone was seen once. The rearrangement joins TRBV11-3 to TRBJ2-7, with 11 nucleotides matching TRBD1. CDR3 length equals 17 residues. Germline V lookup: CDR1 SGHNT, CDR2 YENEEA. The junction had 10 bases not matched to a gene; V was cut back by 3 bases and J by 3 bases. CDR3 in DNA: TGTGCCAGCAGCTTTGGGGGACCGGGACAGGGGGACTACGAGCAGTACTTC. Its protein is CASSFGGPGQGDYEQYF.

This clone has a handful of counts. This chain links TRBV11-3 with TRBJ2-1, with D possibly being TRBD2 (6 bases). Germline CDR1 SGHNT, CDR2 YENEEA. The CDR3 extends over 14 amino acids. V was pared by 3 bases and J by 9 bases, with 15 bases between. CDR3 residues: CASSFPAGQPEQFF. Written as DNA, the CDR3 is TGTGCCAGCAGCTTCCCCGCGGGGCAACCTGAGCAGTTCTTC. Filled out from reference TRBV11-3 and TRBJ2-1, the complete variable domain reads EAGVVQSPRYKIIEKKQPVAFWCNPISGHNTLYWYLQNLGQGPELLIRYENEEAVDDSQLPKDRFSAERLKGVDSTLKIQPAELGDSAVYLCASSFPAGQPEQFFGPGTRLTVL.